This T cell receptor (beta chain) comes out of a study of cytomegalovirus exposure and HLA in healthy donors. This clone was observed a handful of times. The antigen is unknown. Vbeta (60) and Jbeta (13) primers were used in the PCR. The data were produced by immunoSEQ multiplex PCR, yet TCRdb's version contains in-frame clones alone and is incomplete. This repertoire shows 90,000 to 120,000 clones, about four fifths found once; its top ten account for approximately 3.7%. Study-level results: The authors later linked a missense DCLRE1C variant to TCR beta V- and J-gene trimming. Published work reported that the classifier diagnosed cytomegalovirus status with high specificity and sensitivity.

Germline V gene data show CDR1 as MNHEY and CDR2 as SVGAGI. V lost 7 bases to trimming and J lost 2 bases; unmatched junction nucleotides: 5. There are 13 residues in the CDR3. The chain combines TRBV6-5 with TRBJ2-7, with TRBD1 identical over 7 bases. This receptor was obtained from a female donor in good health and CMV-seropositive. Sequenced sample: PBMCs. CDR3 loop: CASKEDRTYEQYF. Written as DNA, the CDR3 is TGTGCCAGCAAGGAGGACAGGACCTACGAGCAGTACTTC.